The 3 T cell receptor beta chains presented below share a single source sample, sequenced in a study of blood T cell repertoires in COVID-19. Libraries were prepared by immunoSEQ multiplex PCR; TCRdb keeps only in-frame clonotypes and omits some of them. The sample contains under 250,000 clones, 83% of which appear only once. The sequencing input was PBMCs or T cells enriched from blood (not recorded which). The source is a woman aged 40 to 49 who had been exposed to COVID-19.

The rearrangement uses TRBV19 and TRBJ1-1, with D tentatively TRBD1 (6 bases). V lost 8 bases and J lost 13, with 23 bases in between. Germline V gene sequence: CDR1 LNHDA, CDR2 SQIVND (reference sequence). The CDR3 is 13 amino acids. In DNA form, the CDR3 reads TGTGCCAGTCGACCCAATCGACAGGCTAAGGATTTCTTT. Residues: CASRPNRQAKDFF.

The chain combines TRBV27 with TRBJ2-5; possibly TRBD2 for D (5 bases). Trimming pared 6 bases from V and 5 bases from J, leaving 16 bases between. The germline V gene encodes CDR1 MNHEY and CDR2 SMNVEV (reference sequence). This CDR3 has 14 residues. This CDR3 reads CASSRDWPGETQYF. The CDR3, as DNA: TGTGCCAGCAGCCGTGATTGGCCGGGGGAGACCCAGTACTTC.

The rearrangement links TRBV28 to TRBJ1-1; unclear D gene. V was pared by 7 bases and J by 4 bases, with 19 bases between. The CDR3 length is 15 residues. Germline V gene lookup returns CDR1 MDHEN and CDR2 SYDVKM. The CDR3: CASTPTIFGSTEAFF. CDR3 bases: TGTGCCAGCACCCCCACTATCTTCGGGTCCACTGAAGCTTTCTTT.